This passage covers 28 T cell receptor beta chains from one sample sequenced in a study of read filtering for tumor transcriptome and immune sequencing (dated by TCRdb to 2020 to 2022). Reads for this sample came from an Illumina HiSeq 4000. TCR libraries were built from 400 to 450 ng RNA with the Immunoverse kit, using molecular barcoded adaptors covering alpha/delta and beta/gamma chains. The public sequencing data were trimmed at Q25 with fastp and processed into clonotypes with MiXCR by TCRdb, which kept only in-frame beta chains. Each entry merges the rows of one CDR3 protein and shows their most common DNA and genes. For this sample there are over 35,000 distinct CDR3 sequences; approximately 12% appear just once. Clones ranked in the top ten supply 30% to 40% of the sample. Sequenced input: a population of CD138-negative cells sorted from bone marrow. The sample's cell subset or site, from its label and the paper: bone marrow mononuclear cells depleted of CD138+ plasma/myeloma cells by negative magnetic selection. The origin of the receptors is a donor at least 40 years old with multiple myeloma.

This clonotype was detected ten times or more. The J gene is TRBJ2-3, the V gene TRBV5-1; D perhaps matches TRBD2 (6 bases). From germline, CDR1 is SGHRS and CDR2 YFSETQ. Trimming left V 0 bases short and J 6 bases short, with 14 bases between. The CDR3 is 15 residues long. CDR3 protein: CASSLGDPGGDTQYF. CDR3 DNA sequence: TGCGCCAGCAGCTTGGGGGACCCTGGGGGGGATACGCAGTATTTT.

The V and J genes are TRBV11-2 and TRBJ1-1; perhaps TRBD1 as D (5 bases). The CDR3 is 13 residues long. CDR1 is SGHAT, CDR2 FQNNGV, per germline. Trimming stripped 4 bases from V and 3 bases from J, with 9 bases between. The CDR3 region is CASSCGTHTEAFF. CDR3 sequence (DNA): TGTGCCAGCAGCTGTGGGACGCACACTGAAGCTTTCTTT.

This clonotype was observed a handful of times. The gene calls are TRBV11-2 and TRBJ2-3, with 7 bases fitting TRBD1. Germline V gene sequence: CDR1 SGHAT, CDR2 FQNNGV. The CDR3 runs 14 residues. V shed 3 bases, J shed 2 bases, and the junction held 2 bases outside the gene matches. CDR3 sequence reads: CASSFTGVTDTQYF. The CDR3 DNA sequence: TGTGCCAGCAGCTTTACAGGGGTCACAGATACGCAGTATTTT.

This clonotype was observed many times. The chain joins TRBV7-2 to TRBJ2-3, with 15 bases fitting TRBD2. The CDR3 length is 16 residues. The V gene end was trimmed by 5 bases and the J gene end by 6 bases; junction bases not matched to a gene: 6. Germline CDR1 SGHTA, CDR2 FQGNSA. The CDR3 here is CASSQGLAGGSDTQYF. CDR3 sequence (DNA): TGTGCCAGCAGCCAGGGACTAGCGGGGGGATCTGATACGCAGTATTTT. The whole variable domain, remainder taken from reference TRBV7-2 and TRBJ2-3, is GAGVSQSPSNKVTEKGKDVELRCDPISGHTALYWYRQSLGQGLEFLIYFQGNSAPDKSGLPSDRFSAERTGGSVSTLTIQRTQQEDSAVYLCASSQGLAGGSDTQYFGPGTRLTVL.

V is TRBV10-1 and J is TRBJ2-3; 8 bases agree with TRBD1. V lost 4 bases, J lost 5 bases, and 11 bases stayed unmatched. This CDR3 contains 16 residues. The germline V gene encodes CDR1 WNHNN and CDR2 SYGVQD (reference sequence). CDR3 sequence (DNA): TGCGCCAGCAGTGGCAACGGACAGGGAAAGGTAGATACGCAGTATTTT. Translating it yields CASSGNGQGKVDTQYF.

There are many counts of this clonotype. The V call is TRBV5-1, the J call TRBJ1-1, with D possibly being TRBD1 (5 bases). Germline values: CDR1 SGHRS, CDR2 YFSETQ. This CDR3 has 15 residues. The germline V and J ends were trimmed by 4 bases and 4 bases, with 17 bases remaining between them. The CDR3 sequence: CASSMGTGSGTEAFF. CDR3 DNA sequence: TGCGCCAGCAGCATGGGGACGGGAAGTGGCACTGAAGCTTTCTTT. The variable domain in full, completed from reference TRBV5-1 and TRBJ1-1, reads KAGVTQTPRYLIKTRGQQVTLSCSPISGHRSVSWYQQTPGQGLQFLFEYFSETQRNKGNFPGRFSGRQFSNSRSEMNVSTLELGDSALYLCASSMGTGSGTEAFFGQGTRLTVV.

This clonotype was counted only a few times. This sequence may be a read error, since a much larger clone differs from it by one base. This chain links TRBV28 with TRBJ1-5, with D tentatively TRBD1 (5 bases). The CDR3 length is 15 residues. Germline CDR1 MDHEN, CDR2 SYDVKM. CDR3 DNA: TGTGCCAGCAGACCCGGGGCCTATAGCAGTCAGCCCCAGCATTTT. It specifies CASRPGAYSSQPQHF.

This clonotype has ten or more counts. The V and J genes are TRBV7-3 and TRBJ2-2; a weak D match, TRBD1 (6 bases). The CDR3 length is 14 residues. Deletions cut 6 bases from V and 4 bases from J, with 12 bases between. From germline, CDR1 is SGHTA and CDR2 FQGTGA. The CDR3 DNA follows: TGTGCCAGCAGTGTCGGACAGTCCACCGGGGAGCTGTTTTTT. Protein sequence: CASSVGQSTGELFF.

This clonotype was seen repeatedly, ten times or more. The chain links TRBV7-8 to TRBJ2-2; TRBD1 matches at 9 bases. CDR1 SGHVS and CDR2 FQNEAQ come from the germline V gene. V shed 2 bases, J shed 4 bases, and the junction held 5 bases outside the gene matches. The CDR3 has 16 residues. The CDR3 sequence: CASSLLQGAFTGELFF. The CDR3 DNA is TGTGCCAGCAGCTTACTACAGGGGGCCTTCACCGGGGAGCTGTTTTTT.

This clonotype has ten or more counts. The chain is built from TRBV5-1 and TRBJ2-3; 9 bases line up with TRBD2. Germline V gene data show CDR1 as SGHRS and CDR2 as YFSETQ. This CDR3 is built from 16 residues. V gave up 0 bases and J gave up 2 bases; unmatched junction bases: 4. CDR3: CASSLEAGGTTDTQYF. CDR3 bases: TGCGCCAGCAGCTTGGAGGCGGGGGGGACCACAGATACGCAGTATTTT.

This clonotype was observed at least ten times. At one of its ends the junction is not consistent with the germline gene, which may arise from a read error. V and J are TRBV2 and TRBJ1-5, with unresolved D. This CDR3 has 13 amino acids. Germline CDR1 SNHLY, CDR2 FYNNEI. As DNA, the CDR3 is TGTGCCAGCAGCGAAGCGGGCAATCAGCCCCAGCATTTT. It translates to CASSEAGNQPQHF.

This clonotype was counted at least ten times. The chain joins TRBV5-8 to TRBJ2-6; 7 positions agree with TRBD1. This CDR3 spans 17 amino acids. The V and J ends lost 0 bases and 0 bases, in that order; junction bases with no gene match: 3. Germline loops: CDR1 SGHTS, CDR2 YDEGEE. The CDR3 reads CASSLGQGLSGANVLTF. DNA for the CDR3: TGTGCCAGCAGCTTGGGACAGGGCCTCTCTGGGGCCAACGTCCTGACTTTC.

This clonotype was recorded many times. The gene calls are TRBV4-1 and TRBJ1-5; the D gene is possibly TRBD1 (5 bases). Germline V gene data show CDR1 as MGHRA and CDR2 as YSYEKL. The length of the CDR3 is 16 residues. V was pared by 2 bases and J by 5 bases, with 16 bases between. CDR3 coding DNA: TGCGCCAGCAGCCAATCATTCAATGGGGGGGATCAGCCCCAGCATTTT. This translates into CASSQSFNGGDQPQHF.

This clonotype was seen at least ten times. The chain joins TRBV15 to TRBJ2-5, with D perhaps TRBD1 (6 bases). V was clipped by 2 bases and J by 10 bases, with 11 bases between them. The CDR3 has 12 amino acids. Germline V gene data show CDR1 as LNHNV and CDR2 as YYDKDF (reference sequence). The CDR3 DNA reads as TGTGCCACCAGCAGATCAGAGACAGGCCAGTACTTC. Amino acids: CATSRSETGQYF.

This clonotype has at least ten counts. The rearrangement joins TRBV7-9 to TRBJ2-5; 7 bases line up with TRBD1. Germline V CDR1 and CDR2: SEHNR, FQNEAQ (reference sequence). The CDR3 consists of 17 residues. The J segment lost 5 bases and the V segment lost 4 bases, leaving 16 bases of the junction unmatched. CDR3 amino acids: CASSSLPPLQGSETQYF. CDR3 coding DNA: TGTGCCAGCAGCTCATTACCCCCCCTACAGGGGTCGGAGACCCAGTACTTC.

This clonotype was counted ten times or more. This sequence joins TRBV27 and TRBJ2-3, with TRBD2 matching over 10 bases. V shed 5 bases, J shed 3 bases, and the junction held 2 bases outside the gene matches. Germline loops: CDR1 MNHEY, CDR2 SMNVEV (reference sequence). The CDR3 is 14 amino acids. The CDR3 DNA sequence: TGTGCCAGCAGTCCGACTAGCGGGACAGATACGCAGTATTTT. It encodes CASSPTSGTDTQYF.

The chain has TRBV2 and TRBJ1-1; possible D gene TRBD1, 5 bases. The CDR3 spans 13 residues. The germline gives CDR1 SNHLY, CDR2 FYNNEI. V was trimmed by 6 bases and J by 7 bases, leaving 15 bases between them. The CDR3 loop is CASRRQTGSEAFF. The CDR3 coding sequence is TGTGCCAGCAGACGACAGACTGGTAGTGAAGCTTTCTTT.

This clonotype was observed at least ten times. The chain carries TRBV11-2 and TRBJ2-7; the D gene is possibly TRBD1 (5 bases). CDR1 and CDR2 from the germline V gene are SGHAT and FQNNGV. The CDR3 extends over 14 amino acids. Trimming removed 0 bases at V and 1 base at J, with 7 bases between. The CDR3 region has the DNA TGTGCCAGCAGCTTAGAAAGGGGTTCCTACGAGCAGTACTTC. Protein: CASSLERGSYEQYF.

This clonotype was seen at least ten times. J is TRBJ1-1 and V is TRBV6-2 or TRBV6-3; D is undetermined. Trimming took 4 bases from V and 8 from J, leaving 11 bases between them. Germline V CDR1 and CDR2: MNHEY, SVGEGT. The CDR3 contains 12 residues. CDR3 nucleotide sequence: TGTGCCAGCAGTTGGACGGTTGGAGAAGCTTTCTTT. This encodes CASSWTVGEAFF.

The chain combines TRBV28 with TRBJ2-5, with TRBD1 matching 10 bases. Trimming removed 3 bases from V and 4 bases from J; junction bases left unmatched: 5. Germline V lookup: CDR1 MDHEN, CDR2 SYDVKM. The CDR3 sequence is 15 residues long. The CDR3 DNA sequence: TGTGCCAGCAGTTTCGGGACAGGGGCCTCAGAGACCCAGTACTTC. Amino acid sequence: CASSFGTGASETQYF.

Details on this clonotype: It may be a read error: a sequence one base away is much more abundant. The chain is built from TRBV28 and TRBJ2-2; the match to TRBD2 covers 7 bases. The CDR3 runs to 16 residues. The germline V gene encodes CDR1 MDHEN and CDR2 SYDVKM. CDR3 loop: CASSPTSYPNTGDLFF. The CDR3 nucleotides are TGTGCCAGCAGCCCGACTAGCTACCCGAACACCGGGGATCTGTTTTTT.

This clonotype was detected many times. The V gene is TRBV20-1, the J gene TRBJ1-5; D uncertain. This CDR3 spans 13 amino acids. Trimming removed 0 bases at V and 4 bases at J, with 7 bases between. Germline-derived CDR1 and CDR2 are DFQATT and SNEGSKA (reference sequence). The CDR3 sequence: CSAREHGNQPQHF. CDR3 bases: TGCAGTGCTAGAGAGCACGGAAATCAGCCCCAGCATTTT.

As for this clonotype: Just one base apart from a much larger clone, this may be a read error. The V and J genes are TRBV20-1 and TRBJ1-1; D is unresolved. The germline CDR1 and CDR2 sequences are DFQATT and SNEGSKA (reference sequence). Deletions cut 3 bases from V and 10 bases from J, with 18 bases between. The length of the CDR3 is 13 residues. This CDR3 is CSASPSRNSGAFF. The CDR3, as DNA: TGCAGTGCTAGCCCCAGCCGCAACTCCGGAGCTTTCTTT.

There are many counts of this clonotype. This chain joins TRBV7-9 and TRBJ1-1, with a possible D match to TRBD1 (6 bases). V shed 0 bases and J shed 11 bases, with 10 bases lying between them. From germline, CDR1 is SEHNR and CDR2 FQNEAQ (reference sequence). The CDR3 has 12 residues. CDR3 protein: CASSLAGAGAFF. The DNA of the CDR3 is TGTGCCAGCAGCTTAGCGGGGGCTGGGGCTTTCTTT.

At least ten counts were recorded for this clonotype. The rearrangement joins TRBV7-9 to TRBJ1-5; no clear D gene. The V gene lost 1 base and the J gene lost 9 bases, with 10 bases spanning the gap. The CDR3 is made up of 13 amino acids. Germline V gene data show CDR1 as SEHNR and CDR2 as FQNEAQ (reference sequence). The CDR3: CASSLDPGWPQHF. CDR3 sequence (DNA): TGTGCCAGCAGCTTAGATCCGGGTTGGCCCCAGCATTTT.

This clonotype was picked up many times. J is TRBJ1-6 and V is TRBV4-1; unclear D gene. The V end was cut by 3 bases, the J end by 10 bases, with 16 bases between. CDR3 length equals 15 residues. CDR1 MGHRA and CDR2 YSYEKL come from the germline V gene. CDR3 nucleotides: TGCGCCAGCAGCCAGTCCGGATTAAGGCTCTCACCCCTCCACTTT. Protein: CASSQSGLRLSPLHF.

Judged by abundance, this clonotype is medium-sized. CDR3 protein: CASSPGPSSYNEQFF. DNA of the CDR3: TGTGCCAGCTCTCCAGGGCCCAGCTCCTACAATGAGCAGTTCTTC. This rearrangement joins TRBV18 to TRBJ2-1, with a tentative D call TRBD1 (5 bases). V was cut by 6 bases and J by 0 bases, with 12 bases left in between. Germline V gene data show CDR1 as KGHSH and CDR2 as LQKENI. This CDR3 spans 15 amino acids.

This clonotype rates as medium-sized. The chain carries TRBV7-6 and TRBJ2-1; 8 bases match TRBD2. The CDR3 is 14 amino acids. V was pared by 3 bases and J by 8 bases, with 6 bases of the junction left unmatched. Germline V gives CDR1 SGHVS, CDR2 FNYEAQ. CDR3 loop: CASSLAGGTHEQFF. CDR3 bases: TGTGCCAGCAGCTTGGCGGGGGGTACCCATGAGCAGTTCTTC.